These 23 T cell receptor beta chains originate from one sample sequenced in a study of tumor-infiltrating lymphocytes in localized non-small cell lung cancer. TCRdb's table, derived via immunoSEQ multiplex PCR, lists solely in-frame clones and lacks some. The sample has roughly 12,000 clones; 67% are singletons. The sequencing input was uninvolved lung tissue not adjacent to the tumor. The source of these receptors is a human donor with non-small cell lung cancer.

CDR3 protein: CASSPTGANVLTF. CDR3 nucleotide sequence: TGTGCCAGCAGCCCGACTGGGGCCAACGTCCTGACTTTC. The chain recombines TRBV11-2 with TRBJ2-6, with D uncertain. The ends were cut back, 5 bases at V and 2 bases at J, with 4 bases in the middle. Germline values: CDR1 SGHAT, CDR2 FQNNGV. This CDR3 contains 13 residues.

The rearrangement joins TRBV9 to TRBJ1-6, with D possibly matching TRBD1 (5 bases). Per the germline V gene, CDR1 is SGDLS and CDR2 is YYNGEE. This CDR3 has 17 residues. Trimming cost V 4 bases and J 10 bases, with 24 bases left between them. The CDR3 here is CASSSYASKGTRSPLHF. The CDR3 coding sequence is TGTGCCAGCAGCTCATACGCATCGAAGGGGACTAGATCACCCCTCCACTTT.

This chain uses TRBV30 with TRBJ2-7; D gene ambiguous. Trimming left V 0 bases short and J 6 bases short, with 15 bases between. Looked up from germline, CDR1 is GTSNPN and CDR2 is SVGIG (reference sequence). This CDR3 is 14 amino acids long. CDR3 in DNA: TGTGCCTGGAGTGTAATCGGGCCCCCGGGCGAGCAGTACTTC. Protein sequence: CAWSVIGPPGEQYF.

The DNA for the CDR3 is TGTGCCAGTAGCTTCCGGGAACGAGGGCAGCCCCAGCATTTT. This codes for CASSFRERGQPQHF. V gene TRBV19 combines with J gene TRBJ1-5; no reliable D call. The germline CDR1 and CDR2 sequences are LNHDA and SQIVND (reference sequence). The V end lost 6 bases, the J end lost 7 bases, and 16 bases lay between the germline ends. The CDR3 consists of 14 residues. The complete variable domain, with remaining parts taken from reference TRBV19 and TRBJ1-5, reads DGGITQSPKYLFRKEGQNVTLSCEQNLNHDAMYWYRQDPGQGLRLIYYSQIVNDFQKGDIAEGYSVSREKKESFPLTVTSAQKNPTAFYLCASSFRERGQPQHFGDGTRLSIL.

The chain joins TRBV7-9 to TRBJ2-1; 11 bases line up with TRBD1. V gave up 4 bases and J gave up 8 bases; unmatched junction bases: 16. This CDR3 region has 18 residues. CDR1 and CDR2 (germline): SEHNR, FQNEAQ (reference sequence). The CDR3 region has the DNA TGTGCCAGCAGCTCTACCTTCTCGGGACAGGGGGTATGGGATGAGCAGTTCTTC. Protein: CASSSTFSGQGVWDEQFF.

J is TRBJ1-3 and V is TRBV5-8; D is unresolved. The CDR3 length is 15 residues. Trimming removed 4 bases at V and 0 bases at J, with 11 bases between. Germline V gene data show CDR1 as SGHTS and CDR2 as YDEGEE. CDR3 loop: CASSLDGGSGNTIYF. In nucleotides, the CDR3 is TGTGCCAGCAGCCTCGACGGCGGCTCTGGAAACACCATATATTTT. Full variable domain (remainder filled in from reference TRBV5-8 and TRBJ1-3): EAGVTQSPTHLIKTRGQQATLRCSPISGHTSVYWYQQALGLGLQFLLWYDEGEERNRGNFPPRFSGRQFPNYSSELNVNALELEDSALYLCASSLDGGSGNTIYFGEGSWLTVV.

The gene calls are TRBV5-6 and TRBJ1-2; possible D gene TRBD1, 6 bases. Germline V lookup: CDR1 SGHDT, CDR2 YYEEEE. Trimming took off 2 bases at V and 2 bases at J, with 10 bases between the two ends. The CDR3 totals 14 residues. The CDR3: CASSFWQGNYGYTF. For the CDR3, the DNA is TGTGCCAGCAGCTTCTGGCAGGGGAACTATGGCTACACCTTC.

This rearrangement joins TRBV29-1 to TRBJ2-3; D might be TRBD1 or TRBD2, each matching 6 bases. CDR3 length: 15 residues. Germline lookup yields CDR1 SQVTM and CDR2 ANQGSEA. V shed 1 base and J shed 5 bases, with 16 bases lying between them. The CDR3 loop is CSVEGEGGTLDTQYF. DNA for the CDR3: TGCAGCGTTGAAGGGGAAGGGGGGACATTAGATACGCAGTATTTT.

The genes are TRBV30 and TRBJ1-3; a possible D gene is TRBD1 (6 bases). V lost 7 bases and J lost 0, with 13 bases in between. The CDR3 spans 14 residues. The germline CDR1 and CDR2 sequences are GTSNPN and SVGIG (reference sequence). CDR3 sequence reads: CASNDRFSGNTIYF. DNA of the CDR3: TGTGCCTCAAACGACAGGTTCTCTGGAAACACCATATATTTT.

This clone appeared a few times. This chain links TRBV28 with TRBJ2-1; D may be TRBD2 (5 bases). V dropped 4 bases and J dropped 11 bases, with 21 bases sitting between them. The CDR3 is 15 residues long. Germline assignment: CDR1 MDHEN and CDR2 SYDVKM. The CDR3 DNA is TGTGCCAGCAGTTCCCCTGAGGGCACCCCCTTTCAGCAGTTCTTC. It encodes CASSSPEGTPFQQFF. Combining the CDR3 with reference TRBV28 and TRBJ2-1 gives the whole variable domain DVKVTQSSRYLVKRTGEKVFLECVQDMDHENMFWYRQDPGLGLRLIYFSYDVKMKEKGDIPEGYSVSREKKERFSLILESASTNQTSMYLCASSSPEGTPFQQFFGPGTRLTVL.

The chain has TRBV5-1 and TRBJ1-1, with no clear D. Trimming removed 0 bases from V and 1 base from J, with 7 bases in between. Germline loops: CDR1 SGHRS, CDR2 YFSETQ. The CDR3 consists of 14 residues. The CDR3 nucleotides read TGCGCCAGCAGCTTGGCCACCAGGAACACTGAAGCTTTCTTT. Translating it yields CASSLATRNTEAFF.

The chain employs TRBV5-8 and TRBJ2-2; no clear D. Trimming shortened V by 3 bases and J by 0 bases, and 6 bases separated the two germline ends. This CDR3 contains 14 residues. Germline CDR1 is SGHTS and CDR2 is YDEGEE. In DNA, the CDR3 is TGTGCCAGCAGCTCTAGGTCGAACACCGGGGAGCTGTTTTTT. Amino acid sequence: CASSSRSNTGELFF.

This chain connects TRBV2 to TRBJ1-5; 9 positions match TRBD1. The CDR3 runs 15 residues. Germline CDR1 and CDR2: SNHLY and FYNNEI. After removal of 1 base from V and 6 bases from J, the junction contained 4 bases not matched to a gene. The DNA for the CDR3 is TGTGCCAGCAGTGAAGACAGGGGGCAAGGTCAGCCCCAGCATTTT. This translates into CASSEDRGQGQPQHF.

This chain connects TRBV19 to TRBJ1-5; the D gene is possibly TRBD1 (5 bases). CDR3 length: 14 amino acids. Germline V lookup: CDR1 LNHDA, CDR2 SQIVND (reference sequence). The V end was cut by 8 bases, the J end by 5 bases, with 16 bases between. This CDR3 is CASVRIGGDQPQHF. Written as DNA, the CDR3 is TGTGCCAGTGTCAGAATCGGGGGAGATCAGCCCCAGCATTTT.

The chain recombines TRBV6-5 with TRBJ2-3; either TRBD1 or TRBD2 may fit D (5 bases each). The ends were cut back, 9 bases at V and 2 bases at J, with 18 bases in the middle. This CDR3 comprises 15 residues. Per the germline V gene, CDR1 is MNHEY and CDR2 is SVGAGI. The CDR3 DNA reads TGTGCCAGTAAGGCCGGGACCCTCTACACAGATACGCAGTATTTT. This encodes CASKAGTLYTDTQYF.

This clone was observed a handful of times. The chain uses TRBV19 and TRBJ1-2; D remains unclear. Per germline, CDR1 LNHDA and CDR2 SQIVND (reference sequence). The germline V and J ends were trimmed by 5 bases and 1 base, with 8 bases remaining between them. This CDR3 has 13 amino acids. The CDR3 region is CASSLSFNYGYTF. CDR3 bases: TGTGCCAGTAGTCTGTCCTTTAACTATGGCTACACCTTC.

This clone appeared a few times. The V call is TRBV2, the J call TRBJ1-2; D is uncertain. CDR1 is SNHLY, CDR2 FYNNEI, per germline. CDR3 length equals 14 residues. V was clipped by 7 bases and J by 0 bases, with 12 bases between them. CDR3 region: CASKAGLANYGYTF. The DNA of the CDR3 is TGTGCCAGCAAAGCAGGTCTAGCTAACTATGGCTACACCTTC.

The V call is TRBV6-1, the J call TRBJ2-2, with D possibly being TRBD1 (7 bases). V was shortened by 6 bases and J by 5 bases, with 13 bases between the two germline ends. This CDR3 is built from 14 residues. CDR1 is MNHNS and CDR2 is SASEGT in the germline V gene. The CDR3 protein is CASRGGGSTGELFF. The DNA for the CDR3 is TGTGCCAGCAGAGGAGGGGGCAGTACCGGGGAGCTGTTTTTT.

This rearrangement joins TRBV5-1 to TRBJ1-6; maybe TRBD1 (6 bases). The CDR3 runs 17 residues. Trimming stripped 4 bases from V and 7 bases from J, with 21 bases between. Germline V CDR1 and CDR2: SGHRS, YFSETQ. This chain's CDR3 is CASSKGEAGAGNSPLHF. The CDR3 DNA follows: TGCGCCAGCAGCAAGGGAGAGGCAGGGGCAGGGAATTCACCCCTCCACTTT.

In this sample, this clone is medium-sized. CDR3 nucleotides: TGTGCCAGTAGTATCCCGAACGGTGAAGCTTTCTTT. It is translated as CASSIPNGEAFF. The chain is built from TRBV19 and TRBJ1-1; D ambiguous. Between the trimmed V and J ends, which lost 3 bases and 7 bases, there was a span of 9 bases. Germline CDR1 reads LNHDA; CDR2 reads SQIVND (reference sequence). This CDR3 region has 12 residues. Together with reference TRBV19 and TRBJ1-1, the CDR3 gives the full variable domain: DGGITQSPKYLFRKEGQNVTLSCEQNLNHDAMYWYRQDPGQGLRLIYYSQIVNDFQKGDIAEGYSVSREKKESFPLTVTSAQKNPTAFYLCASSIPNGEAFFGQGTRLTVV.

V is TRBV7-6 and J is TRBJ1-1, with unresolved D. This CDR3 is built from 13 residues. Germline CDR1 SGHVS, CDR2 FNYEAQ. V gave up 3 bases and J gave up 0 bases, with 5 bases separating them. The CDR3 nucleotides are TGTGCCAGCAGCTTTTCCTTGAACACTGAAGCTTTCTTT. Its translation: CASSFSLNTEAFF.

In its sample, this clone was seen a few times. CDR3 sequence: CASSKGQGLEKLFF. DNA of the CDR3: TGTGCCAGCAGCAAGGGACAGGGCCTTGAAAAACTGTTTTTT. The chain couples TRBV7-9 to TRBJ1-4; 9 bases are a match to TRBD1. CDR3 length: 14 amino acids. Per the germline V gene, CDR1 is SEHNR and CDR2 is FQNEAQ (reference sequence). Trimming at V came to 5 bases and at J to 7 bases, leaving 5 bases not matched to a gene. The variable domain in full, completed from reference TRBV7-9 and TRBJ1-4, reads DTGVSQNPRHKITKRGQNVTFRCDPISEHNRLYWYRQTLGQGPEFLTYFQNEAQLEKSRLLSDRFSAERPKGSFSTLEIQRTEQGDSAMYLCASSKGQGLEKLFFGSGTQLSVL.

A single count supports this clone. This chain's CDR3 is CAISEASGNTIYF. DNA for the CDR3: TGTGCCATCAGTGAAGCATCTGGAAACACCATATATTTT. The chain recombines TRBV10-3 with TRBJ1-3, with D unresolved. Looked up from germline, CDR1 is ENHRY and CDR2 is SYGVKD. This CDR3 contains 13 residues. Trimming left V 3 bases short and J 1 base short, with 4 bases between.